A selection of T cell receptor beta chains follows, all from one sample in a study of CD4 T cells in lung cancer. Sequencing was performed with immunoSEQ multiplex PCR; in TCRdb, only in-frame clones are kept and a portion is missing. The table includes over 8,000 clones, over 60% detected once. The source material was normal lung tissue taken away from the tumor. The receptors originated from a man aged 55 to 70 with non-small cell lung cancer. Each CDR3 is given with its conserved first and last residue. The D gene is left open where the match is weak. Clone size is not always given. Where it is, it says once, few, many or a class for expanded clones.

J gene,D gene,V gene,clone size,CDR3 DNA,CDR3 protein
TRBJ2-1,TRBD1,TRBV6-5,NA,TGTGCCAGCAGTTACCGGCCAGGGGGCTATGAGCAGTTCTTC,CASSYRPGGYEQFF
TRBJ2-5,NA,TRBV4-1,NA,TGCGCCAGCAGCCAAGATCTTCGGACTCCTCGCCTCCAAGAGACCCAGTACTTC,CASSQDLRTPRLQETQYF
TRBJ2-3,NA,TRBV5-1,once,TGCGCCAGCAGCGCCCAGGGGACCGTTAACACAGATACGCAGTATTTT,CASSAQGTVNTDTQYF
TRBJ2-3,TRBD2,TRBV6-4,medium-sized,TGTGCCAGCAGTGCGACTAGCGGGAGCACAGATACGCAGTATTTT,CASSATSGSTDTQYF
TRBJ2-5,NA,TRBV7-6,medium-sized,TGTGCCAGCAGCTTCAACAGGGAGACCCAGTACTTC,CASSFNRETQYF
TRBJ2-7,TRBD1,TRBV6-1,NA,TGTGCCAGCAGCGTGGACAGGGGCCTATCGTACGAGCAGTACTTC,CASSVDRGLSYEQYF
TRBJ2-3,TRBD2,TRBV7-9,NA,TGTGCCAGCAGCTTAGATTTAGCGGGGAGTTCCACAGATACGCAGTATTTT,CASSLDLAGSSTDTQYF
TRBJ1-3,NA,TRBV7-2,NA,TGTGCCAGCAGCCGGGACTGGAGCTCTGGAAACACCATATATTTT,CASSRDWSSGNTIYF
TRBJ2-5,NA,TRBV5-1,NA,TGCGCCAGCAGCTTGTCAGAGGGCCCTAGAGAGACCCAGTACTTC,CASSLSEGPRETQYF
TRBJ2-5,TRBD1,TRBV5-1,NA,TGCGCCAGCAGCTGGGGGACAGGGACTCAAGAGACCCAGTACTTC,CASSWGTGTQETQYF
TRBJ2-3,TRBD1,TRBV7-9,NA,TGTGCCAGCACCTCTAATCCCGGGACAGGGCGCACAGATACGCAGTATTTT,CASTSNPGTGRTDTQYF
TRBJ2-3,TRBD2,TRBV28,NA,TGTGCCAGCAGTCACGGGACTAGCGGGAGGGGCACAGATACGCAGTATTTT,CASSHGTSGRGTDTQYF
TRBJ2-5,TRBD1,TRBV11-3,once,TGTGCCAGCAGCCACCGTTCAGGGGGTCACCAAGAGACCCAGTACTTC,CASSHRSGGHQETQYF
TRBJ2-3,TRBD2,TRBV5-4,NA,TGTGCCAGCAGCAAACCACTAGCGGGGGAGGGAGATACGCAGTATTTT,CASSKPLAGEGDTQYF
TRBJ1-5,NA,TRBV7-8,NA,TGTGCCAGCAGCCCCCAAACTTATAGCAATCAGCCCCAGCATTTT,CASSPQTYSNQPQHF
TRBJ1-1,NA,TRBV29-1,few,TGCAGCGTTGAATTTCTTCAGGGTACAGCTTTCTTT,CSVEFLQGTAFF
TRBJ1-5,NA,TRBV28,NA,TGTGCCAGCAGGAGACATAGTAGCAATCAGCCCCAGCATTTT,CASRRHSSNQPQHF
TRBJ2-7,NA,TRBV19,few,TGTGCCAGTAGCGGGACTTACAGATCCCACGAGCAGTACTTC,CASSGTYRSHEQYF
TRBJ2-2,NA,TRBV10-2,NA,TGCGCCAGCAGTGAGTCTGGCCCCGGGGAGCTGTTTTTT,CASSESGPGELFF
TRBJ1-2,TRBD1,TRBV27,few,TGTGCCAGCAGGCCCCAGGGACAGGGATATGGCTACACCTTC,CASRPQGQGYGYTF
TRBJ1-4,NA,TRBV2,few,TGTGCCAGCAAGTTTGGCTCAGGGGATGAAAAACTGTTTTTT,CASKFGSGDEKLFF
TRBJ2-5,NA,TRBV11-2,medium-sized,TGTGCCAGCAGCTTACAGTCCCAAGAGACCCAGTACTTC,CASSLQSQETQYF
TRBJ1-5,NA,TRBV21-1,NA,TGTGCCAGCAGCAAATCAGTTCTCAATCAGCCCCAGCATTTT,CASSKSVLNQPQHF
TRBJ2-5,TRBD2,TRBV28,NA,TGTGCCAGCAGCCCTATAGCGGGAGAGACCCAGTACTTC,CASSPIAGETQYF
TRBJ2-5,NA,TRBV29-1,once,TGCAGCGTTGCACCCGGACTAAGGCGCCTACAAGAGACCCAGTACTTC,CSVAPGLRRLQETQYF
TRBJ1-1,NA,TRBV2,NA,TGTGCCACGTCACTTTCCCCGGCCAGGGTGAACACTGAAGCTTTCTTT,CATSLSPARVNTEAFF
TRBJ2-1,NA,TRBV7-2,NA,TGTGCCAGCCGACGCCGGGCGGGGTCACCCAATGAGCAGTTCTTC,CASRRRAGSPNEQFF
TRBJ1-2,TRBD1,TRBV4-1,large,TGCGCCAGCAGCCGGAAAGGCGGACAGGGCAACTATGGCTACACCTTC,CASSRKGGQGNYGYTF
TRBJ1-3,NA,TRBV27,NA,TGTGCCAGCAGTTGGCTCGGGGGAAACACCATATATTTT,CASSWLGGNTIYF
TRBJ2-3,NA,TRBV4-1,NA,TGCGCCAGCAGCCAAGAGGGGTGGGGGGGCAGCACAGATACGCAGTATTTT,CASSQEGWGGSTDTQYF
TRBJ2-4,NA,TRBV30,NA,TGTGCCTGGGACCAAGGAGGAGCCAAAAACATTCAGTACTTC,CAWDQGGAKNIQYF
TRBJ2-2,TRBD2,TRBV11-3,NA,TGTGCCAGCAGCTTAGAAGCGGGGTACGGGGAGCTGTTTTTT,CASSLEAGYGELFF
TRBJ2-5,TRBD2,TRBV5-8,NA,TGTGCCAGCAGGCCCGGGGCGGGAGGGTGGGAGACCCAGTACTTC,CASRPGAGGWETQYF
TRBJ1-2,NA,TRBV6-5,NA,TGTGCCATCAGTGACGAGGGAAGCTATGGCTACACCTTC,CAISDEGSYGYTF
TRBJ1-1,NA,TRBV6-6,NA,TGTGCCAGCAGTTACGGGGCGTTGGGCACTGAAGCTTTCTTT,CASSYGALGTEAFF
TRBJ1-4,NA,TRBV9,few,TGTGCCAGCAGCCTCACCGGGACACCTACTGAAAAACTGTTTTTT,CASSLTGTPTEKLFF
TRBJ2-7,NA,TRBV30,large,TGTGCCTGGAGTGGGGGGCTCTACGAGCAGTACTTC,CAWSGGLYEQYF
TRBJ2-1,NA,TRBV10-3,NA,TGTGCCATCAGTGAGTCTTCTCGGGGGGCCGATGAGCAGTTCTTC,CAISESSRGADEQFF
TRBJ2-7,TRBD2,TRBV10-2,NA,TGCGCCAGCAGTGCCCGACTAGCCGGTACCTACGAGCAGTACTTC,CASSARLAGTYEQYF
TRBJ1-1,NA,TRBV7-9,NA,TGTGCCAGCAGTTTATCTCCCCGGAACACTGAAGCTTTCTTT,CASSLSPRNTEAFF
TRBJ2-7,TRBD1,TRBV6-1,few,TGTGCCAGTTTATTACCGGGACAGTTCTCCTACGAGCAGTACTTC,CASLLPGQFSYEQYF
TRBJ2-2,NA,TRBV7-3,NA,TGTGCCAGCAGCTTAAATCGGGGAGGGGAGCTGTTTTTT,CASSLNRGGELFF
TRBJ2-1,NA,TRBV7-2,NA,TGTGCCAGCAGCTTAGGTAATATCGACAATGAGCAGTTCTTC,CASSLGNIDNEQFF
TRBJ2-5,TRBD2,TRBV10-3,NA,TGTGCCATCAGTGACGGAGTAGCGGGAGGGCAAGAGACCCAGTACTTC,CAISDGVAGGQETQYF
TRBJ2-7,NA,TRBV28,NA,TGTGCCAGCAGGCCTCGCCAGAAAGCCTACGAGCAGTACTTC,CASRPRQKAYEQYF
TRBJ1-3,NA,TRBV19,few,TGTGCCAGTAAGGTTGCAGGGGACGGAGGAAACACCATATATTTT,CASKVAGDGGNTIYF
TRBJ2-3,NA,TRBV15,medium-sized,TGTGCCACCAGCGCATCCGGGACTAGCACAGATACGCAGTATTTT,CATSASGTSTDTQYF
TRBJ2-2,TRBD2,TRBV7-9,few,TGTGCCAGCAGCTTAGATTCGCTTGTAGCGGGAGGAACCGGGGAGCTGTTTTTT,CASSLDSLVAGGTGELFF
TRBJ1-1,NA,TRBV30,large,TGTGCCTGGAGTGGTCTCGGGGAAGCTTTCTTT,CAWSGLGEAFF
TRBJ2-4,TRBD2,TRBV10-3,NA,TGTGCCGTACGGCCCCCGGGACTAGCAGCCAAAAACATTCAGTACTTC,CAVRPPGLAAKNIQYF
TRBJ2-2,TRBD1,TRBV10-3,medium-sized,TGTGCCATCAGTGAGTCAGCAGGGGGCACCGGGGAGCTGTTTTTT,CAISESAGGTGELFF
TRBJ1-5,TRBD1,TRBV4-1,NA,TGCGCCAGCAGCCAAGATTGGGACAGGTTCAATCAGCCCCAGCATTTT,CASSQDWDRFNQPQHF